Listed here are 18 T cell receptor beta chains from one sample, sequenced in a study of control samples from healthy donors and cancer patients. Using immunoSEQ multiplex PCR, the repertoire was profiled, and TCRdb retains in-frame clones only, with some absent. The sample yields under 150,000 clones, about 95% seen once. The sample was blood. The receptor source for this set is a man aged 25-40 years in good health.

The J gene is TRBJ1-1, the V gene TRBV27; TRBD1 aligns across 9 bases. Trimming took 4 bases from V and 4 from J; bases not matched to a gene: 4. The CDR3 consists of 14 residues. CDR1 and CDR2 (germline): MNHEY, SMNVEV (reference sequence). DNA for the CDR3: TGTGCCAGCAGTTCAACGGACAGGGGCACTGAAGCTTTCTTT. As protein: CASSSTDRGTEAFF.

The V and J genes are TRBV5-8 and TRBJ1-1, with no clear D. CDR3 length: 13 amino acids. Trimming left V 0 bases short and J 8 bases short, with 11 bases between. The V gene's germline CDR1 is SGHTS and CDR2 YDEGEE. The CDR3 DNA is TGTGCCAGCAGCTTGGTGGAGGGAAGGGAAGCTTTCTTT. Its translation: CASSLVEGREAFF.

The chain uses TRBV5-8 and TRBJ2-2; TRBD1 is a possible D gene (5 bases). Germline lookup yields CDR1 SGHTS and CDR2 YDEGEE. V was shortened by 0 bases and J by 5 bases, with 8 bases between the two germline ends. The CDR3 extends over 14 amino acids. The CDR3 loop reads CASSLVPGTGELFF. In DNA form, the CDR3 reads TGTGCCAGCAGCTTGGTGCCAGGGACCGGGGAGCTGTTTTTT.

The gene calls are TRBV7-8 and TRBJ1-2; 7 bases match TRBD1. CDR1 and CDR2 from the germline V gene are SGHVS and FQNEAQ. The CDR3 is 14 amino acids. V was clipped by 7 bases and J by 0 bases; unmatched bases: 5. CDR3 DNA: TGTGCCAGCACCTTGGGGACAGCTAACTATGGCTACACCTTC. Its protein is CASTLGTANYGYTF.

This chain uses TRBV13 with TRBJ2-3; D ambiguous. CDR3 length: 12 residues. Trimming left V 2 bases short and J 2 bases short, with 2 bases between. Germline loops: CDR1 PRHDT, CDR2 FYEKMQ (reference sequence). The CDR3 DNA sequence: TGTGCCAGCAGCTTAAACACAGATACGCAGTATTTT. It specifies CASSLNTDTQYF.

The genes are TRBV28 and TRBJ1-5; D is unresolved. CDR1 is MDHEN, CDR2 SYDVKM, per germline. Trimming shortened V by 2 bases and J by 2 bases, and 1 base separated the two germline ends. This CDR3 is 12 amino acids long. In DNA form, the CDR3 reads TGTGCCAGCAGTTTACGCAATCAGCCCCAGCATTTT. Protein sequence: CASSLRNQPQHF.

This sequence joins TRBV29-1 and TRBJ2-7; 7 bases match TRBD2. Germline trimming cut 5 bases from V and 4 bases from J; bases unmatched to any gene: 8. The germline V gene encodes CDR1 SQVTM and CDR2 ANQGSEA. The CDR3 is made up of 13 amino acids. For the CDR3, the DNA is TGCAGCGTTCGCTCGGGGGGTTTGTACGAGCAGTACTTC. Protein: CSVRSGGLYEQYF.

This chain uses TRBV25-1 with TRBJ2-7; a weak D match, TRBD2 (5 bases). Deletions cut 8 bases from V and 7 bases from J, with 18 bases between. The CDR3 is 13 residues long. From germline, CDR1 is MGHDK and CDR2 SYGVNS. CDR3 nucleotide sequence: TGTGCCAGCTCCGGAAGCGGATCTAGGGAGCAGTACTTC. It codes for CASSGSGSREQYF.

CDR3 region: CASSQDPGQGRSYEQYF. The CDR3 DNA follows: TGCGCCAGCAGCCAAGACCCTGGACAGGGCCGGAGCTACGAGCAGTACTTC. The chain joins TRBV4-1 to TRBJ2-7, with TRBD1 matching over 8 bases. Germline V gene lookup returns CDR1 MGHRA and CDR2 YSYEKL. This CDR3 has 17 residues. Trimming at V came to 0 bases and at J to 3 bases, leaving 10 bases not matched to a gene.

The chain recombines TRBV6-2 or TRBV6-3 with TRBJ1-6; D not resolved. In germline, CDR1 is MNHEY, CDR2 SVGEGT. CDR3 length equals 14 residues. V lost 2 bases, J lost 10 bases, and 12 bases lay in between. This chain's CDR3 is CASSYDLPASPLHF. CDR3 in DNA: TGTGCCAGCAGTTACGACCTCCCGGCCTCACCCCTCCACTTT.

The gene calls are TRBV6-2 or TRBV6-3 and TRBJ2-5; D may correspond to TRBD1 or TRBD2 (5 bases each). V lost 6 bases to trimming and J lost 3 bases, with 20 bases between them. The germline CDR1 and CDR2 sequences are MNHEY and SVGEGT. The CDR3 consists of 16 residues. The CDR3 loop reads CASSRDAPAAEETQYF. For the CDR3, the DNA is TGTGCCAGCAGCAGGGACGCCCCAGCCGCAGAAGAGACCCAGTACTTC.

In this sample, this clone turned up a few times. The rearrangement joins TRBV6-4 to TRBJ2-3, with 14 bases identical to TRBD2. This CDR3 has 19 amino acids. V dropped 0 bases and J dropped 2; count of bases not matched to a gene: 7. Germline CDR1 and CDR2: MRHNA and SNTAGT. CDR3 protein: CASSDSGTSGGLSTDTQYF. CDR3 nucleotide sequence: TGTGCCAGCAGTGACTCTGGGACTAGCGGGGGCCTCTCCACAGATACGCAGTATTTT.

The chain employs TRBV5-1 and TRBJ1-1; a possible D gene is TRBD1 (5 bases). The V end lost 7 bases, the J end lost 5 bases, and 12 bases lay between the germline ends. Per the germline V gene, CDR1 is SGHRS and CDR2 is YFSETQ. The CDR3 has 12 residues. CDR3 sequence reads: CASSREGTEAFF. The CDR3 nucleotides are TGCGCCAGCTCCCGGGAGGGGACTGAAGCTTTCTTT. The whole variable domain, filled in from reference TRBV5-1 and TRBJ1-1, reads KAGVTQTPRYLIKTRGQQVTLSCSPISGHRSVSWYQQTPGQGLQFLFEYFSETQRNKGNFPGRFSGRQFSNSRSEMNVSTLELGDSALYLCASSREGTEAFFGQGTRLTVV.

The chain employs TRBV12-5 and TRBJ1-5; D not certain. This CDR3 spans 11 amino acids. Germline lookup yields CDR1 LGHNT and CDR2 FRNRAP. The V end lost 2 bases, the J end lost 6 bases, and 2 bases lay between the germline ends. The CDR3 is CASGLTQPQHF. CDR3 coding DNA: TGTGCTAGTGGTTTGACTCAGCCCCAGCATTTT.

The chain recombines TRBV19 with TRBJ2-3, with a weak D call TRBD2 (7 bases). This CDR3 comprises 15 residues. V shed 3 bases and J shed 2 bases, with 12 bases lying between them. Germline V CDR1 and CDR2: LNHDA, SQIVND (reference sequence). The CDR3 DNA reads as TGTGCCAGTAGTATTTGGGGGGGCCCCACAGATACGCAGTATTTT. It translates to CASSIWGGPTDTQYF. Looking up the rest from reference TRBV19 and TRBJ2-3 gives the full variable domain: DGGITQSPKYLFRKEGQNVTLSCEQNLNHDAMYWYRQDPGQGLRLIYYSQIVNDFQKGDIAEGYSVSREKKESFPLTVTSAQKNPTAFYLCASSIWGGPTDTQYFGPGTRLTVL.

This sequence joins TRBV19 and TRBJ2-7, with D possibly being TRBD2 (6 bases). Trimming left V 4 bases short and J 2 bases short, with 12 bases between. Germline assignment: CDR1 LNHDA and CDR2 SQIVND (reference sequence). This CDR3 comprises 14 residues. The CDR3 nucleotides are TGTGCCAGTAGTAAGCGGGCATTCCCCTACGAGCAGTACTTC. This codes for CASSKRAFPYEQYF.

V usage is TRBV4-3 and J usage is TRBJ2-1, with 7 bases aligning to TRBD1. The CDR3 sequence is 16 residues long. V shed 3 bases and J 3 bases; nucleotides not matched to a gene: 8. Germline CDR1 and CDR2: LGHNA and YSLEER. The CDR3 reads CASSHARTGGYNEQFF. The DNA of the CDR3 is TGCGCCAGCAGCCATGCTCGGACAGGCGGCTACAATGAGCAGTTCTTC.

This chain connects TRBV18 to TRBJ1-1; D remains ambiguous. This CDR3 spans 14 amino acids. Trimming shortened V by 5 bases and J by 3 bases, and 13 bases separated the two germline ends. CDR1 is KGHSH, CDR2 LQKENI, per germline. The CDR3 spells CASSNSGSDTEAFF. As DNA, the CDR3 is TGTGCCAGCTCAAATTCAGGCAGTGACACTGAAGCTTTCTTT.